The rows below give T cell receptor beta chains drawn from one sample of a study of response to subunit inactivated influenza vaccine. MiXCR was run by TCRdb on the RT-PCR reads, yielding one entry per CDR3 protein. This table holds about 500,000 distinct CDR3 sequences, 16% found once. Sample: CD4+ T cells sorted from PBMCs, taken less than 30 months after vaccination. The receptors originated from a man between 50 and 70 years old who received an inactivated influenza vaccine. The CDR3 runs from the conserved cysteine through the conserved F or W. A D gene is named only where the DNA matches it firmly. Size is stated for part of the rows, as once, few or many counts, or as a class when the clone is expanded.

>TRBD1|TRBV20-1|TRBJ1-4|-
CSARPGGTANEKLFF
TGCAGTGCTAGACCCGGCGGGACAGCGAATGAAAAACTGTTTTTT
>-|TRBV20-1|TRBJ2-2|few
CSARVPGLDTGELFF
TGCAGTGCTAGAGTTCCCGGACTTGATACCGGGGAGCTGTTTTTT
>-|TRBV7-8|TRBJ1-5|-
CASSPGPLNLAQHF
TGTGCCAGCAGCCCGGGACCGCTGAACTTGGCCCAGCATTTT
>TRBD2|TRBV7-2|TRBJ2-7|few
CASSLWLADSYEQYF
TGTGCCAGCAGCTTATGGCTAGCGGACTCCTACGAGCAGTACTTC
>-|TRBV6-1|TRBJ2-7|-
CASSRPDRLQYEQYF
TGTGCCAGCAGCCGTCCCGACCGGCTACAGTACGAGCAGTACTTC
>TRBD1|TRBV12-3/TRBV12-4|TRBJ2-1|-
CASSPRTGHVNEQFF
TGTGCCAGCAGCCCTCGGACAGGGCATGTCAATGAGCAGTTCTTC
>-|TRBV6-1|TRBJ2-3|-
CASTPRPSTDTQYF
TGTGCCAGCACCCCCCGGCCGAGCACAGATACGCAGTATTTT
>TRBD1|TRBV7-8|TRBJ2-5|-
CASSTGYRGRRQETQYF
TGTGCCAGCAGCACAGGGTACAGGGGGCGACGCCAAGAGACCCAGTACTTC
>TRBD2|TRBV4-3|TRBJ2-3|-
CASSQDSGIWGNTQYF
TGCGCCAGCAGCCAGGATAGCGGGATATGGGGAAATACGCAGTATTTT
>TRBD1|TRBV6-5|TRBJ2-1|few
CASSYRDRGFNEQFF
TGTGCCAGCAGTTACCGGGACAGGGGTTTCAATGAGCAGTTCTTC
>-|TRBV5-8|TRBJ1-2|few
CASSLSQGRQSNYGYTF
TGTGCCAGCAGCTTGTCCCAGGGGCGACAGTCTAACTATGGCTACACCTTC
>-|TRBV19|TRBJ1-2|-
CASRIDLNYGYTF
TGTGCCAGTAGAATCGATCTTAACTATGGCTACACCTTC
>-|TRBV29-1|TRBJ1-1|-
CSVEVGYTEAFF
TGCAGCGTTGAAGTGGGTTACACTGAAGCTTTCTTT
>-|TRBV2|TRBJ2-5|few
CASGRGPQETQYF
TGTGCCAGCGGCCGGGGGCCCCAAGAGACCCAGTACTTC
>-|TRBV27|TRBJ2-1|-
CASSPRTAGEQFF
TGTGCCAGCAGTCCCCGGACAGCTGGTGAGCAGTTCTTC
>-|TRBV21-1|TRBJ2-7|-
CASSKDPTYEQYF
TGTGCCAGCAGCAAAGACCCAACCTACGAGCAGTACTTC
>TRBD1|TRBV4-2|TRBJ2-6|-
CASTTQGARGANVLTF
TGTGCCAGCACTACCCAGGGGGCGAGGGGGGCCAACGTCCTGACTTTC
>-|TRBV7-3|TRBJ2-5|many
CASSLGSLETQYF
TGTGCCAGCAGCTTAGGGAGTTTGGAGACCCAGTACTTC
>-|TRBV24-1|TRBJ1-2|many
CATSDSTYGYTF
TGTGCCACCAGTGATTCCACTTATGGCTACACCTTC
>-|TRBV5-5|TRBJ1-4|many
CASSLAVNEKLFF
TGTGCCAGCAGCTTGGCCGTGAATGAAAAACTGTTTTTT
>TRBD1|TRBV12-3/TRBV12-4|TRBJ2-7|many
CASTMSLTGGSYEQYF
TGTGCCAGCACCATGTCCCTGACAGGGGGCTCCTACGAGCAGTACTTC
>TRBD2|TRBV5-6|TRBJ2-1|few
CASSFLAGVSADEQFF
TGTGCCAGCAGCTTTCTAGCGGGAGTTTCTGCCGATGAGCAGTTCTTC
>-|TRBV6-5|TRBJ1-1|-
CASSFGGFEAFF
TGTGCCAGCAGTTTTGGAGGGTTTGAAGCTTTCTTT
>TRBD2|TRBV7-6|TRBJ2-1|-
CASSEPTSGRIPEQFF
TGTGCCAGCAGCGAGCCGACTAGCGGGAGAATCCCTGAGCAGTTCTTC
>-|TRBV7-6|TRBJ2-2|-
CASSLVTGPNTGELFF
TGTGCCAGCAGCTTAGTTACAGGGCCGAACACCGGGGAGCTGTTTTTT
>-|TRBV29-1|TRBJ2-3|-
CSATTAERADTQYF
TGCAGCGCTACGACAGCGGAGAGGGCGGATACGCAGTATTTT
>-|TRBV6-5|TRBJ2-7|-
CASSYRTAHYEQYF
TGTGCCAGCAGTTACAGGACAGCGCACTACGAGCAGTACTTC
>-|TRBV7-2|TRBJ2-3|once
CASSFRIADTQYF
TGTGCCAGCAGCTTTAGGATAGCAGATACGCAGTATTTT
>-|TRBV5-1|TRBJ1-1|few
CASSLENSNTEAFF
TGCGCCAGCAGCTTGGAGAACTCTAACACTGAAGCTTTCTTT
>-|TRBV4-2|TRBJ1-2|-
CASSQDLGSYGYTF
TGTGCCAGCAGCCAAGATTTGGGATCCTATGGCTACACCTTC
>-|TRBV20-1|TRBJ2-3|few
CSASQGFADTQYF
TGCAGTGCTTCCCAGGGATTCGCAGATACGCAGTATTTT
>-|TRBV12-3/TRBV12-4|TRBJ2-1|many
CASSFFGEDSEQFF
TGTGCCAGCAGTTTCTTTGGTGAGGACAGTGAGCAGTTCTTC
>TRBD1|TRBV29-1|TRBJ1-2|-
CSVGGQVYGYTF
TGCAGCGTGGGGGGACAGGTCTATGGCTACACCTTC
>TRBD1|TRBV5-5|TRBJ1-4|-
CASSGQGYSEKLFF
TGTGCCAGCAGCGGACAGGGGTATTCTGAAAAACTGTTTTTT
>-|TRBV29-1|TRBJ2-1|-
CSAIPGSDEQFF
TGCAGCGCCATCCCGGGGAGCGATGAGCAGTTCTTC
>-|TRBV20-1|TRBJ1-5|few
CSASRGTASNQPQHF
TGCAGTGCTAGTCGCGGGACGGCTAGCAATCAGCCCCAGCATTTT